Listed here are 25 T cell receptor beta chains from one sample, sequenced in a study of T cell responses to AZD1222 COVID-19 vaccine. Generated by immunoSEQ multiplex PCR, the TCRdb table keeps only in-frame clones and is missing some. The table includes about 140,000 clones, approximately 90% detected once. This sample comprised peripheral blood, obtained on day 0 of AZD1222 vaccination. The receptor set was obtained from an adult in good health.

Comment on this clone: Different DNA sequences within this sample yield the same CDR3. This chain joins TRBV30 and TRBJ1-3; D may be TRBD1 (5 bases). This CDR3 is built from 14 residues. Trimming removed 0 bases at V and 0 bases at J, with 6 bases between. Germline assignment: CDR1 GTSNPN and CDR2 SVGIG (reference sequence). CDR3 loop: CAWSVGGSGNTIYF. The CDR3 coding sequence is TGTGCCTGGAGTGTTGGGGGCTCTGGAAACACCATATATTTT. The full variable domain, rest sourced from reference TRBV30 and TRBJ1-3, is SQTIHQWPATLVQPVGSPLSLECTVEGTSNPNLYWYRQAAGRGLQLLFYSVGIGQISSEVPQNLSASRPQDRQFILSSKKLLLSDSGFYLCAWSVGGSGNTIYFGEGSWLTVV.

This clone was recorded a few times. The J gene is TRBJ2-7, the V gene TRBV11-2; D is unresolved. The germline V gene has CDR1 SGHAT and CDR2 FQNNGV. Trimming cost V 1 base and J 1 base, with 2 bases left between them. This CDR3 spans 12 amino acids. CDR3 bases: TGTGCCAGCAGCTTAGCATCCTACGAGCAGTACTTC. Translation: CASSLASYEQYF.

The V and J genes are TRBV10-1 and TRBJ1-1; D is ambiguous. V lost 2 bases to trimming and J lost 3 bases, with 10 bases between them. CDR1 and CDR2 (germline): WNHNN, SYGVQD (reference sequence). The CDR3 length is 14 residues. The CDR3 loop reads CASSEKEIDTEAFF. The CDR3 DNA reads as TGCGCCAGCAGTGAGAAGGAGATCGACACTGAAGCTTTCTTT.

This chain connects TRBV7-2 to TRBJ2-7, with D hard to call. V dropped 5 bases and J dropped 5 bases, with 19 bases sitting between them. In germline, CDR1 is SGHTA, CDR2 FQGNSA. CDR3 length: 15 residues. The CDR3 DNA reads as TGTGCCAGCAGCCCCGAGATGGACCGCAGCCACGAGCAGTACTTC. The encoded protein is CASSPEMDRSHEQYF. The variable domain in full, completed from reference TRBV7-2 and TRBJ2-7, reads GAGVSQSPSNKVTEKGKDVELRCDPISGHTALYWYRQSLGQGLEFLIYFQGNSAPDKSGLPSDRFSAERTGGSVSTLTIQRTQQEDSAVYLCASSPEMDRSHEQYFGPGTRLTVT.

This clone was counted a single time. The chain joins TRBV3-1 (or the pseudogene TRBV3-2) to TRBJ2-7; D gene ambiguous. CDR3 length: 15 residues. V was cut by 1 base and J by 0 bases, with 10 bases left in between. Germline V gene data show CDR1 as LGHDT and CDR2 as YNNKEL (reference sequence). The CDR3 reads CASSQGRTSSYEQYF. The CDR3 nucleotides are TGTGCCAGCAGCCAAGGGCGCACGAGCTCCTACGAGCAGTACTTC.

The chain has TRBV5-6 and TRBJ2-5; 8 positions match TRBD2. Germline values: CDR1 SGHDT, CDR2 YYEEEE. Trimming took 6 bases from V and 2 from J; bases not matched to a gene: 9. The CDR3 sequence is 15 residues long. CDR3 loop: CASNIRGLGQETQYF. CDR3 DNA sequence: TGTGCCAGCAATATTAGGGGACTAGGACAAGAGACCCAGTACTTC. The full variable domain, rest sourced from reference TRBV5-6 and TRBJ2-5, is DAGVTQSPTHLIKTRGQQVTLRCSPKSGHDTVSWYQQALGQGPQFIFQYYEEEERQRGNFPDRFSGHQFPNYSSELNVNALLLGDSALYLCASNIRGLGQETQYFGPGTRLLVL.

This clone was detected once. The chain uses TRBV18 and TRBJ2-5; D is uncertain. CDR1 and CDR2 from the germline V gene are KGHSH and LQKENI. This CDR3 region has 16 residues. The V gene lost 1 base and the J gene lost 3 bases, with 15 bases spanning the gap. In DNA, the CDR3 is TGTGCCAGCTCACCACTTGGAACCCTTAACGAAGAGACCCAGTACTTC. It specifies CASSPLGTLNEETQYF.

This clone was seen a single time. This chain links TRBV4-2 with TRBJ2-2; D gene ambiguous. Deletions cut 0 bases from V and 6 bases from J, with 17 bases between. Per the germline V gene, CDR1 is LGHNA and CDR2 is YNFKEQ. CDR3 length: 17 residues. CDR3 sequence: CASSQDSGLVVPGELFF. CDR3 DNA sequence: TGTGCCAGCAGCCAAGATAGTGGGTTGGTAGTCCCCGGGGAGCTGTTTTTT.

As for this clone: Other nucleotide sequences from this sample produce the same CDR3. The V call is TRBV6-5, the J call TRBJ1-2; tentative D call: TRBD1 (6 bases). The CDR3 covers 12 residues. The germline V gene has CDR1 MNHEY and CDR2 SVGAGI. V was cut by 7 bases and J by 2 bases, with 8 bases left in between. CDR3 loop: CASTTGNYGYTF. The CDR3 nucleotides read TGTGCCAGCACCACAGGGAACTATGGCTACACCTTC.

This clone has only one observation. The chain joins TRBV7-3 to TRBJ1-5; weak D call: TRBD1 (6 bases). The CDR3 runs 16 residues. Per germline, CDR1 SGHTA and CDR2 FQGTGA. The V and J ends lost 1 base and 6 bases respectively, with 16 bases between them. CDR3 nucleotide sequence: TGTGCCAGCAGCTTAAGCAGGGTCCCAGGGGCTCAGCCCCAGCATTTT. Translated, it gives CASSLSRVPGAQPQHF.

The rearrangement joins TRBV30 to TRBJ1-6; D might be TRBD1 (6 bases). Germline loops: CDR1 GTSNPN, CDR2 SVGIG (reference sequence). The CDR3 runs 14 residues. The V and J ends lost 5 bases and 7 bases respectively, with 15 bases between them. The CDR3 protein is CAWALQGNNSPLHF. In DNA form, the CDR3 reads TGTGCCTGGGCCCTCCAGGGGAACAATTCACCCCTCCACTTT. The complete variable domain, with remaining parts taken from reference TRBV30 and TRBJ1-6, reads SQTIHQWPATLVQPVGSPLSLECTVEGTSNPNLYWYRQAAGRGLQLLFYSVGIGQISSEVPQNLSASRPQDRQFILSSKKLLLSDSGFYLCAWALQGNNSPLHFGNGTRLTVT.

This chain joins TRBV5-1 and TRBJ1-1; possible D gene TRBD1, 6 bases. V lost 0 bases and J lost 6, with 15 bases in between. CDR3 length: 15 residues. Germline V gene lookup returns CDR1 SGHRS and CDR2 YFSETQ. The CDR3 loop reads CASSLVVAGDPEAFF. The CDR3 DNA sequence: TGCGCCAGCAGCTTGGTTGTAGCAGGGGACCCTGAAGCTTTCTTT.

V gene TRBV5-8 combines with J gene TRBJ2-3; 7 bases line up with TRBD1. The CDR3 has 15 residues. Trimming took 4 bases from V and 4 from J; bases not matched to a gene: 9. Germline CDR1 SGHTS, CDR2 YDEGEE. The CDR3 DNA sequence: TGTGCCAGCAGCCGTACAGGGGTCTCATCAGATACGCAGTATTTT. It translates to CASSRTGVSSDTQYF.

The chain couples TRBV5-8 to TRBJ1-5; D ambiguous. The CDR3 loop spans 15 amino acids. Germline CDR1 is SGHTS and CDR2 is YDEGEE. V lost 4 bases and J lost 4, with 15 bases in between. CDR3 protein: CASSRLPGPNQPQHF. CDR3 in DNA: TGTGCCAGCAGCCGACTCCCCGGGCCTAATCAGCCCCAGCATTTT.

In this sample, this clone turned up a few times. The chain is built from TRBV7-9 and TRBJ1-4, with TRBD1 matching 7 bases. From germline, CDR1 is SEHNR and CDR2 FQNEAQ (reference sequence). With 2 bases clipped from V and 7 bases from J, the junction kept 7 bases outside the gene matches. The CDR3 runs to 15 residues. In DNA, the CDR3 is TGTGCCAGCAGCTTACGAGACAGGGAGGGTGAAAAACTGTTTTTT. Translated, it gives CASSLRDREGEKLFF.

The V gene is TRBV7-8, the J gene TRBJ1-3; no definite D call. Trimming removed 1 base at V and 0 bases at J, with 10 bases between. The CDR3 has 16 amino acids. From germline, CDR1 is SGHVS and CDR2 FQNEAQ. CDR3 in amino acids: CASSLVPPSSGNTIYF. In nucleotides, the CDR3 is TGTGCCAGCAGCTTAGTTCCGCCTAGCTCTGGAAACACCATATATTTT.

The chain recombines TRBV24-1 with TRBJ2-3; D possibly corresponds to TRBD2 (6 bases). The CDR3 is made up of 16 amino acids. Trimming shortened V by 1 base and J by 1 base, and 11 bases separated the two germline ends. Germline V gene sequence: CDR1 KGHDR, CDR2 SFDVKD. CDR3 sequence reads: CATSDFSTGGTDTQYF. The CDR3 region has the DNA TGTGCCACCAGTGATTTCAGTACGGGGGGCACAGATACGCAGTATTTT.

This clone occurred once. The chain carries TRBV30 and TRBJ1-2, with D perhaps matching TRBD1 (6 bases). This CDR3 comprises 13 residues. Germline V lookup: CDR1 GTSNPN, CDR2 SVGIG (reference sequence). V shed 0 bases and J shed 4 bases, with 9 bases lying between them. CDR3 nucleotides: TGTGCCTGGAGTGTAGAGGGGGGCTATGGCTACACCTTC. It translates to CAWSVEGGYGYTF.

The chain uses TRBV5-6 and TRBJ1-2; possible D gene TRBD1, 5 bases. Trimming removed 1 base from V and 8 bases from J, with 18 bases in between. The CDR3 sequence is 15 residues long. CDR1 and CDR2 from the germline V gene are SGHDT and YYEEEE. CDR3 sequence: CASSLRGGGDRGYTF. In DNA form, the CDR3 reads TGTGCCAGCAGCTTGCGCGGGGGTGGTGACCGGGGCTACACCTTC.

This clone was seen once. J is TRBJ2-3 and V is TRBV10-3; 10 nucleotides line up with TRBD2. V was pared by 4 bases and J by 2 bases, with 9 bases of the junction left unmatched. Germline loops: CDR1 ENHRY, CDR2 SYGVKD. This CDR3 is 17 amino acids long. CDR3 residues: CAISGTEAGGSTDTQYF. CDR3 bases: TGTGCCATCAGTGGCACCGAAGCGGGGGGGTCCACAGATACGCAGTATTTT.

This clone was counted once. The CDR3 here is CSVGRTGGAYEQYF. As DNA, the CDR3 is TGCAGCGTTGGGCGGACAGGGGGAGCCTACGAGCAGTACTTC. The V call is TRBV29-1, the J call TRBJ2-7; 10 nucleotides agree with TRBD1. J lost 2 bases, V lost 4 bases, and 5 bases had no gene match. In germline, CDR1 is SQVTM, CDR2 ANQGSEA. This CDR3 spans 14 amino acids.

This clone was picked up one time. The J gene is TRBJ2-7, the V gene TRBV11-2, with 13 bases that match TRBD2. The CDR3 length is 17 residues. Germline V lookup: CDR1 SGHAT, CDR2 FQNNGV. The ends lost 6 bases at V and 0 bases at J; junction bases unmatched: 8. CDR3 nucleotides: TGTGCCAGCAGACCTCTTCGGACTAGCGGGGGCTCCTACGAGCAGTACTTC. Residues: CASRPLRTSGGSYEQYF.

The V gene is TRBV10-1, the J gene TRBJ1-2, with D unclear. Germline lookup yields CDR1 WNHNN and CDR2 SYGVQD (reference sequence). V was cut by 4 bases and J by 0 bases, with 12 bases left in between. The CDR3 has 15 residues. The CDR3 DNA sequence: TGCGCCAGCAGTGTCCGAGCAATAGCTAACTATGGCTACACCTTC. Protein sequence: CASSVRAIANYGYTF.

The V gene is TRBV6-5, the J gene TRBJ1-1; D is uncertain. CDR3 length: 12 amino acids. V was trimmed by 7 bases and J by 1 base, leaving 7 bases between them. Germline-derived CDR1 and CDR2 are MNHEY and SVGAGI. Written as DNA, the CDR3 is TGTGCCAGCATAGTACAGAACACTGAAGCTTTCTTT. Protein sequence: CASIVQNTEAFF.

The chain joins TRBV2 to TRBJ2-2; possibly TRBD1 for D (6 bases). V lost 6 bases and J lost 1, with 12 bases in between. Germline lookup yields CDR1 SNHLY and CDR2 FYNNEI. The CDR3 covers 15 residues. CDR3 DNA sequence: TGTGCCAGCAGGACCGGGACAATGAACACCGGGGAGCTGTTTTTT. As protein: CASRTGTMNTGELFF.